This entry features one T cell receptor (beta chain) sequence. What it binds is not known. The germline V gene has CDR1 SGHAT and CDR2 FQNNGV. Trimming pared 3 bases from V and 2 bases from J, leaving 8 bases between. CDR3 length: 14 residues. This record comes from a study of cytomegalovirus exposure and HLA in healthy donors. Vbeta (60) and Jbeta (13) primers were used in the PCR. Assay: immunoSEQ multiplex PCR; the TCRdb copy retains only in-frame clones and omits some. The table shows 150,000 to 200,000 clones, with 70% to 85% occurring only once. General study results and limits: Donor immune exposure was known only as CMV serostatus. Per published reports, the classifier diagnosed cytomegalovirus status with high specificity and sensitivity.

The rearrangement joins TRBV11-2 to TRBJ1-5; D is uncertain. This receptor was identified in a woman in her twenties or thirties in good health and CMV-seropositive. The sequencing input was PBMCs. CDR3 bases: TGTGCCAGCAGCTTTTTCCGGGGCAATCAGCCCCAGCATTTT. This codes for CASSFFRGNQPQHF.